This T cell receptor (beta chain) was profiled in a study of shared clonotypes between healthy human individuals. The germline V gene has CDR1 MDHEN and CDR2 SYDVKM. This CDR3 is 13 amino acids long. V lost 10 bases to trimming and J lost 7 bases, with 19 bases between them. The unsorted samples took tens of millions of PBMCs to get genomic DNA. The sample holds a few counts of this clone. Generated by immunoSEQ multiplex PCR, the TCRdb table keeps only in-frame clones and is missing some. Here the sample spans around 530,000 clones, roughly 79% being singletons. The sample taken for sequencing was PBMCs. The TCR sequence derives from a woman between 40 and 55 years old in good health. Some clones in this sample may be carry-over from other donors' samples. V and J are TRBV28 and TRBJ1-1, with D possibly matching TRBD1 (5 bases). The CDR3 spells CATSSRVSDEAFF. As DNA, the CDR3 is TGTGCCACCTCATCCAGGGTTTCGGATGAAGCTTTCTTT.